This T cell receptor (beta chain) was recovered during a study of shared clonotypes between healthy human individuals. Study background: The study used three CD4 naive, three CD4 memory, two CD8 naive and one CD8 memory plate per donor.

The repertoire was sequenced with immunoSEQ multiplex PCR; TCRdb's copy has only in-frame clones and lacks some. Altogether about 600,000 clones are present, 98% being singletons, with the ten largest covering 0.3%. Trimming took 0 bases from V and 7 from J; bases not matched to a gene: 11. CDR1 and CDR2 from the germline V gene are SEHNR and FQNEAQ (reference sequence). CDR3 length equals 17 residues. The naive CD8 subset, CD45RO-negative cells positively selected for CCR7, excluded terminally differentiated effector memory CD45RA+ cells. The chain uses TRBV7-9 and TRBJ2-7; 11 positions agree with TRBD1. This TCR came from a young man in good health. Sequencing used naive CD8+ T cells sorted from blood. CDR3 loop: CASSLAKGQGEVGEQYF. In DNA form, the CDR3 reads TGTGCCAGCAGCTTAGCCAAGGGACAGGGGGAAGTTGGGGAGCAGTACTTC.